The 6 T cell receptor beta chains reported below all come from one sample, sequenced in a study of regulatory T cells in long-lasting Graves disease. Assembly of TCR beta libraries relied on iRepertoire HTBI primers together with Arm-PCR of CDR3 regions. TCRdb reanalysed the multiplex PCR reads using MiXCR and keeps one entry per CDR3 protein. The sample carries 400,000 to 450,000 distinct CDR3 sequences, less than 25% recorded once. Time point specified: persistent/refractory GD, antithyroid drugs over 5 years with positive TRAb. Extracted RNA from PBMCs served as the source of the TCR library. Sequenced material: peripheral blood mononuclear cells (PBMCs), taken when the disease was refractory, from a patient treated with antithyroid drugs. The receptor source for this set is a female donor with Graves disease.

The chain uses TRBV4-1 and TRBJ1-6; perhaps TRBD1 as D (5 bases). Trimming removed 1 base at V and 6 bases at J, with 10 bases between. The CDR3 consists of 15 residues. Germline V gene data show CDR1 as MGHRA and CDR2 as YSYEKL. In nucleotides, the CDR3 is TGCGCCAGCAGCCAAGCGGGGGATTTTAATTCACCCCTCCACTTT. This sequence encodes CASSQAGDFNSPLHF.

This clonotype appeared a few times. This sequence joins TRBV20-1 and TRBJ2-1; 13 bases agree with TRBD2. Trimming cost V 3 bases and J 9 bases; bases outside gene matches: 8. The V gene's germline CDR1 is DFQATT and CDR2 SNEGSKA (reference sequence). The CDR3 has 15 residues. The CDR3 nucleotides are TGCAGTGCTAGGGCCGGGACTAGCGGGACATTTGAGCAGTTCTTC. Its protein product is CSARAGTSGTFEQFF.

This clonotype was detected many times. The CDR3 loop reads CASSRTRKYEQYF. As DNA, the CDR3 is TGTGCCAGCAGCCGGACTAGAAAATACGAGCAGTACTTC. The chain employs TRBV28 and TRBJ2-7, with 7 bases fitting TRBD2. V lost 6 bases and J lost 4; bases outside the gene matches: 6. The CDR3 is 13 amino acids. From germline, CDR1 is MDHEN and CDR2 SYDVKM.

V gene TRBV12-3 or TRBV12-4 combines with J gene TRBJ2-2; 7 nucleotides agree with TRBD2. The CDR3 loop spans 16 amino acids. The J segment lost 0 bases and the V segment lost 3 bases, leaving 4 bases of the junction unmatched. The chain's CDR3 is CASSLVRGANTGELFF. The DNA of the CDR3 is TGTGCCAGCAGTTTGGTTCGGGGGGCGAACACCGGGGAGCTGTTTTTT.

Remarks on this clonotype: A read error may produce the germline difference seen at one junction end. The chain recombines TRBV5-1 with TRBJ1-5; D is unclear. Germline loops: CDR1 SGHRS, CDR2 YFSETQ. The CDR3 contains 13 residues. The CDR3 here is CASSLGSNRPQHF. The CDR3 DNA is TGCGCCAGCAGCCTGGGGAGCAATCGGCCCCAGCATTTT.

There are many counts of this clonotype. The chain is built from TRBV6-1 and TRBJ1-2, with 8 bases matching TRBD1. The CDR3 extends over 15 amino acids. V gave up 6 bases and J gave up 6 bases; unmatched junction bases: 12. Per the germline V gene, CDR1 is MNHNS and CDR2 is SASEGT. This CDR3 reads CASRPYRTGRDGYTF. The CDR3 region has the DNA TGTGCCAGCAGGCCTTATAGGACAGGGAGAGATGGCTACACCTTC.